This T cell receptor beta chain was profiled in a study of blood T cell repertoires in COVID-19. For the study at large: The cDNA or gDNA used as material had been derived from T cells, B-cell-depleted T cells, or PBMCs.

Under the authors' procedure: Nucleated cell counts were estimated from reference gene primer amplification. Repertoires were generated with immunoSEQ multiplex PCR, while TCRdb's copy carries only in-frame clones and drops some. V, J and clone size reflect that table, while D and trimming were determined from the DNA. The sample carries about 310,000 clones, about 91% recorded once. Participants were placed into cohorts based on the clinical history they reported. Two consecutive negative NP/OP PCR tests, clearance, or resolved symptoms defined Cohort 3 recovery. Sequencing was carried out using PBMCs or T cells enriched from blood (not recorded which). This TCR was sampled from a woman aged 40-49 years who had recovered from COVID-19.

Here the CDR3 DNA reads TGTGCCAGCAGACCCCACAGGGGTGGTGCAGATACGCAGTATTTT. Amino acids: CASRPHRGGADTQYF. This chain joins TRBV7-2 and TRBJ2-3, with 7 bases that match TRBD1. V shed 6 bases, J shed 4 bases, and the junction held 10 bases outside the gene matches. The CDR3 is made up of 15 amino acids. Germline CDR1 reads SGHTA; CDR2 reads FQGNSA.